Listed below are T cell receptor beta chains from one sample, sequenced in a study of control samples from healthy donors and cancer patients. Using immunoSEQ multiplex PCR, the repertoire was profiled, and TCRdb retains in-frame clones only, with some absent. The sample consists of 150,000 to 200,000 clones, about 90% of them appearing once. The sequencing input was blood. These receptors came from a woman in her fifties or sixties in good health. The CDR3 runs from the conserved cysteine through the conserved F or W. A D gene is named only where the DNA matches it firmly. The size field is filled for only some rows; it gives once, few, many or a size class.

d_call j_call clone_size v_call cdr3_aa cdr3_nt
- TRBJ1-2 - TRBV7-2 CASSLGRYLWDSPYGYTF TGTGCCAGCAGCTTAGGTAGGTATCTTTGGGATTCCCCATATGGCTACACCTTC
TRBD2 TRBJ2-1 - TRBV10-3 CAISFIAGGGNEQFF TGTGCCATCAGTTTCATAGCGGGAGGGGGGAATGAGCAGTTCTTC
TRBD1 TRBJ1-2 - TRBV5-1 CASSFRDSYGYTF TGCGCCAGCAGCTTCCGGGACAGCTATGGCTACACCTTC
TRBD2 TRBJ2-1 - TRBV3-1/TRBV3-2 CASSPERGGPSYNEQFF TGTGCCAGCAGCCCCGAGCGGGGGGGCCCGTCCTACAATGAGCAGTTCTTC
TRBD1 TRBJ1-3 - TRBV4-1 CASSRDREGNTIYF TGCGCCAGCAGCCGGGACAGGGAAGGAAACACCATATATTTT
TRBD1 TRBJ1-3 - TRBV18 CASSPRQGSGNTIYF TGTGCCAGCTCACCGCGACAGGGTTCTGGAAACACCATATATTTT
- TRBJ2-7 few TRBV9 CASSDRARPNEQYF TGTGCCAGCAGCGACCGGGCCCGGCCCAACGAGCAGTACTTC
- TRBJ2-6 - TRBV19 CASSTVWGANVLTF TGTGCCAGTAGTACCGTTTGGGGGGCCAACGTCCTGACTTTC
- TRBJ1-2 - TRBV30 CAWSRPGGYTF TGTGCCTGGAGTAGACCTGGGGGCTACACCTTC
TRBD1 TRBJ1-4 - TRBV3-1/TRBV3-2 CASSLGTGTNEKLFF TGTGCCAGCAGCCTTGGGACAGGGACTAATGAAAAACTGTTTTTT
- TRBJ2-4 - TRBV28 CASSPPGQVAKNIQYF TGTGCCAGCAGTCCCCCGGGACAAGTTGCCAAAAACATTCAGTACTTC
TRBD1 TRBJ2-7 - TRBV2 CASSDSTGPWNEQYF TGTGCCAGCAGTGACTCGACAGGGCCGTGGAACGAGCAGTACTTC
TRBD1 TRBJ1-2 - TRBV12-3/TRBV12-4 CASSWTGRGGYTF TGTGCCAGCAGCTGGACAGGGAGGGGTGGCTACACCTTC
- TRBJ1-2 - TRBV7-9 CASSLEGGGYTF TGTGCCAGCAGCCTTGAAGGGGGTGGCTACACCTTC
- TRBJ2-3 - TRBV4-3 CASSPRKADTQYF TGCGCCAGCAGCCCCCGGAAGGCAGATACGCAGTATTTT
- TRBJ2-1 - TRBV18 CASSPAGINNEQFF TGTGCCAGCTCACCGGCCGGCATAAACAATGAGCAGTTCTTC
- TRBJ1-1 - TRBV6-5 CASSYSPGRPGAFF TGTGCCAGCAGTTACTCCCCAGGGCGCCCCGGAGCTTTCTTT
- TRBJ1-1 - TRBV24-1 CATSEPGFPPTEAFF TGTGCCACCAGTGAACCGGGGTTTCCTCCCACTGAAGCTTTCTTT
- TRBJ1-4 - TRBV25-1 CASTKMDSYNEKLFF TGTGCCAGCACCAAGATGGACAGCTATAATGAAAAACTGTTTTTT
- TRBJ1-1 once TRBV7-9 CASSLTSNTEAFF TGTGCCAGCAGCTTAACATCGAACACTGAAGCTTTCTTT
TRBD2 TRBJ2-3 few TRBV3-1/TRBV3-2 CASSQGGLAGVGDTQYF TGTGCCAGCAGCCAAGGGGGACTAGCGGGGGTAGGGGATACGCAGTATTTT
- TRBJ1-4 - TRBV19 CASSMPSGGVDEKLFF TGTGCCAGTAGTATGCCCTCGGGGGGCGTGGATGAAAAACTGTTTTTT
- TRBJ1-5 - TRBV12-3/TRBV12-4 CASSLGRVGPQHF TGTGCCAGCAGTTTAGGCAGGGTCGGCCCCCAGCATTTT
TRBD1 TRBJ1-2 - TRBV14 CASSHRQGYYGYTF TGTGCCAGCAGCCACCGACAGGGTTACTATGGCTACACCTTC
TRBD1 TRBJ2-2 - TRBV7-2 CASSSDRANTGELFF TGTGCCAGCAGCTCAGACAGGGCGAACACCGGGGAGCTGTTTTTT
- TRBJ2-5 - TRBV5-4 CASSGSMSRGAQYF TGTGCCAGCAGCGGGAGTATGTCCCGCGGAGCCCAGTACTTC
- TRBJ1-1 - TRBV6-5 CASTSRGIEAFF TGTGCCAGCACTTCTAGGGGGATTGAAGCTTTCTTT
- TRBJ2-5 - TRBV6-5 CASSSSQSRETQYF TGTGCCAGCAGTTCGTCACAGAGCCGAGAGACCCAGTACTTC
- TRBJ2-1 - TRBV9 CASSVATRANEQFF TGTGCCAGCAGCGTAGCCACTAGAGCCAATGAGCAGTTCTTC
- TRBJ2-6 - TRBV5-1 CASSVGNAGANVLTF TGCGCCAGCAGCGTGGGGAATGCTGGGGCCAACGTCCTGACTTTC
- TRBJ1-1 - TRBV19 CASSNDEQGLNTEAFF TGTGCCAGTAGCAACGATGAACAGGGCTTGAACACTGAAGCTTTCTTT
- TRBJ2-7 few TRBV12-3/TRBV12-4 CASSLSLGYEQYF TGTGCCAGCAGTTTATCACTCGGCTACGAGCAGTACTTC
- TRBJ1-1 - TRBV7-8 CASSLQANTEAFF TGTGCCAGCAGCTTACAGGCAAACACTGAAGCTTTCTTT
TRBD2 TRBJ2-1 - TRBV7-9 CASSRTSGGYNEQFF TGTGCCAGCAGTCGGACTAGCGGAGGTTACAATGAGCAGTTCTTC
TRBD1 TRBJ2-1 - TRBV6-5 CASMTRGRTNEQFF TGTGCCAGCATGACAAGGGGGCGCACCAATGAGCAGTTCTTC
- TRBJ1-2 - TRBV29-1 CSVEDLGRGDYGYTF TGCAGCGTTGAAGATCTGGGCAGGGGAGACTATGGCTACACCTTC
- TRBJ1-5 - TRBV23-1 CATESNQPQHF TGCGCCACCGAGTCCAATCAGCCCCAGCATTTT
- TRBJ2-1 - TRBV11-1 CASSHTSGEQFF TGTGCCAGCAGTCACACTAGTGGAGAGCAGTTCTTC
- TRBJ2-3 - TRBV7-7 CASSSGGGTDTQYF TGTGCCAGCAGCTCAGGGGGGGGGACAGATACGCAGTATTTT
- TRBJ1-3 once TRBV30 CAWSVESSNTIYF TGTGCCTGGAGTGTCGAAAGTTCCAACACCATATATTTT
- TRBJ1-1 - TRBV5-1 CASRPGDGTEAFF TGCGCCAGCAGACCAGGGGATGGCACTGAAGCTTTCTTT
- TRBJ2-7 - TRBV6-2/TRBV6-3 CASSYRREYEQYF TGTGCCAGCAGTTACCGGCGGGAATACGAGCAGTACTTC
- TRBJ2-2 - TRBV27 CASSILGLDTGELFF TGTGCCAGCAGTATCCTCGGGTTAGACACCGGGGAGCTGTTTTTT
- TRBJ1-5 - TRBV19 CASSIARNQPQHF TGTGCCAGTAGTATTGCACGGAATCAGCCCCAGCATTTT
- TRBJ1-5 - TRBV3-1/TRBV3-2 CAGSRREEIDQPQHF TGTGCCGGGTCCAGGAGGGAGGAGATTGATCAGCCCCAGCATTTT
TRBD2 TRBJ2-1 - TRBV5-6 CASSPTRRGLAGVEQFF TGTGCCAGCAGCCCTACCCGCCGGGGACTAGCGGGAGTTGAGCAGTTCTTC
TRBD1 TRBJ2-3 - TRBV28 CASSLGRTGEEVDTQYF TGTGCCAGCAGTTTAGGTAGGACAGGGGAAGAGGTAGATACGCAGTATTTT
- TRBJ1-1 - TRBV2 CASSPTVATEAFF TGTGCCAGCAGTCCGACAGTCGCCACTGAAGCTTTCTTT
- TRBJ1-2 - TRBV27 CASSISRVEDGYTF TGTGCCAGCAGTATTAGCAGGGTCGAAGATGGCTACACCTTC